A single sample is the source of the 7 T cell receptor beta chains below, sequenced in a study of blood T cell repertoires in COVID-19. Libraries were prepared by immunoSEQ multiplex PCR; TCRdb keeps only in-frame clonotypes and omits some of them. The table includes about 200,000 clones, 86% detected once. Sequenced sample: PBMCs or T cells enriched from blood (not recorded which). These receptors came from a man in his forties with acute COVID-19.

This chain connects TRBV3-1 (or the pseudogene TRBV3-2) to TRBJ2-3; D perhaps matches TRBD2 (6 bases). The CDR3 has 19 residues. CDR1 and CDR2 (germline): LGHDT, YNNKEL (reference sequence). V was trimmed by 0 bases and J by 0 bases, leaving 19 bases between them. The CDR3 sequence: CASSQDRVRRGSSTDTQYF. The CDR3 nucleotides are TGTGCCAGCAGCCAAGATAGGGTGAGGCGGGGATCAAGCACAGATACGCAGTATTTT.

This clone was seen at least ten times. The V gene is TRBV19, the J gene TRBJ2-7, with 7 bases fitting TRBD2. CDR1 is LNHDA, CDR2 SQIVND, per germline (reference sequence). The CDR3 covers 16 residues. J was trimmed by 0 bases and V by 0 bases; bases with no gene match: 5. DNA of the CDR3: TGTGCCAGTAGTATAGATGGAGCGGGAAACTCCTACGAGCAGTACTTC. Amino acid sequence: CASSIDGAGNSYEQYF.

The genes are TRBV27 and TRBJ1-1; TRBD1 might be the D (6 bases). In germline, CDR1 is MNHEY, CDR2 SMNVEV (reference sequence). V shed 6 bases and J shed 2 bases, with 19 bases lying between them. CDR3 length: 16 residues. The CDR3 DNA sequence: TGTGCCAGCAGCCTCACCTCGGACAGACTTAACACTGAAGCTTTCTTT. Protein: CASSLTSDRLNTEAFF.

This chain links TRBV18 with TRBJ2-5; D remains unclear. This CDR3 region has 15 residues. Per the germline V gene, CDR1 is KGHSH and CDR2 is LQKENI. V was shortened by 1 base and J by 0 bases, with 9 bases between the two germline ends. CDR3 sequence reads: CASSPRRGNQETQYF. CDR3 in DNA: TGTGCCAGCTCACCACGCCGCGGAAACCAAGAGACCCAGTACTTC.

The rearrangement uses TRBV4-3 and TRBJ2-7, with TRBD2 matching 16 bases. The CDR3 sequence is 20 residues long. V lost 0 bases and J lost 6; bases outside the gene matches: 14. Germline loops: CDR1 LGHNA, CDR2 YSLEER. The CDR3 sequence: CASSQEIAGGLAGGLGEQYF. DNA for the CDR3: TGCGCCAGCAGCCAAGAGATTGCAGGGGGACTAGCGGGAGGGTTAGGCGAGCAGTACTTC.

The chain is built from TRBV18 and TRBJ1-5; TRBD1 is a possible D gene (6 bases). Germline CDR1 KGHSH, CDR2 LQKENI. CDR3 size: 18 residues. V lost 3 bases and J 2 bases, leaving 20 bases between the germline ends. The CDR3: CASSPGDKGAWGNQPQHF. The CDR3 DNA reads as TGTGCCAGCTCACCTGGGGACAAAGGGGCCTGGGGCAATCAGCCCCAGCATTTT.

This clone was observed a handful of times. The CDR3 is CASSLGVPGRNEQFF. CDR3 coding DNA: TGTGCCAGCAGTTTAGGGGTCCCAGGGCGGAATGAGCAGTTCTTC. The chain employs TRBV28 and TRBJ2-1, with a tentative D call TRBD1 (5 bases). This CDR3 is 15 amino acids long. CDR1 is MDHEN and CDR2 is SYDVKM in the germline V gene. The V gene lost 2 bases and the J gene lost 7 bases, with 15 bases spanning the gap.